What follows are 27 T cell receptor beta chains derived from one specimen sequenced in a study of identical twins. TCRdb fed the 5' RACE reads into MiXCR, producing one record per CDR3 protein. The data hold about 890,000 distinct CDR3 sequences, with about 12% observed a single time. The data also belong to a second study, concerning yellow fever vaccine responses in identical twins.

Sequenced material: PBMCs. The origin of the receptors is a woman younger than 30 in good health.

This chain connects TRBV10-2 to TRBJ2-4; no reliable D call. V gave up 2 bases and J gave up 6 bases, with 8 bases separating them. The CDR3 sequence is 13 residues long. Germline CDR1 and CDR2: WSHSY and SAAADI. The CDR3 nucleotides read TGCGCCAGCAGTGAGCAGGATACAAACATTCAGTACTTC. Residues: CASSEQDTNIQYF.

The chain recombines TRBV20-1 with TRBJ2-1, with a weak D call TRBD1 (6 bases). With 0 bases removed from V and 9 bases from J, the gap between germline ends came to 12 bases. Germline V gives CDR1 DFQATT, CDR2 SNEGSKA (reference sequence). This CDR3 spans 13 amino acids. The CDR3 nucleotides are TGCAGTGCTAGAGATTGGGGGCAGGGTGAGCAGTTCTTC. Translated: CSARDWGQGEQFF.

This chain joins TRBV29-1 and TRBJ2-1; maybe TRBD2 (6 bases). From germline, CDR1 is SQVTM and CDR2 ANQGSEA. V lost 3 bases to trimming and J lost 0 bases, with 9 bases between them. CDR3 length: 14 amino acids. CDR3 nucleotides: TGCAGCGTTGAGGAGGGGAGCTCCTACAATGAGCAGTTCTTC. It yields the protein CSVEEGSSYNEQFF.

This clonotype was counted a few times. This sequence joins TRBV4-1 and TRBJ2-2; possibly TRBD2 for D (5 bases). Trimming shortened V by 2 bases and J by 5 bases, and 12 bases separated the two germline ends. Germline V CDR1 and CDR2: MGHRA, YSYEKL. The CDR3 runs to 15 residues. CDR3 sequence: CASSQLTPGTGELFF. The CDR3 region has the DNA TGCGCCAGCAGCCAATTAACCCCGGGGACCGGGGAGCTGTTTTTT.

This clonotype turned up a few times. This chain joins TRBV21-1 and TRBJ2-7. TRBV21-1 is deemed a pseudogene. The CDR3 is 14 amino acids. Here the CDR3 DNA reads TGTGCCAGCAGCAGAGCTAGCTTAACCTACGAGCAGTACTTC. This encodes CASSRASLTYEQYF.

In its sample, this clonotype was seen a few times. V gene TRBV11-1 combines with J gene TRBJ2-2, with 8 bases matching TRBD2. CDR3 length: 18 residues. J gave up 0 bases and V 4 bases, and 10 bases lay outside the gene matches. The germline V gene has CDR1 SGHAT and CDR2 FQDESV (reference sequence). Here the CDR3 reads CASSSGLAVIANTGELFF. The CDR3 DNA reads TGTGCCAGCAGCTCCGGACTAGCTGTTATCGCGAACACCGGGGAGCTGTTTTTT.

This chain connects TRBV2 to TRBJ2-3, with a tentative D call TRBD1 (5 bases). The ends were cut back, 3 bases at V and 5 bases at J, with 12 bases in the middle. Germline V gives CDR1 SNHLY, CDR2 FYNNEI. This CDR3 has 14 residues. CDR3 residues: CASSELLGEDTQYF. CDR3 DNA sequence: TGTGCCAGCAGTGAGTTGTTAGGGGAAGATACGCAGTATTTT. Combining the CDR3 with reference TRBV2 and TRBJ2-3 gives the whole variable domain EPEVTQTPSHQVTQMGQEVILRCVPISNHLYFYWYRQILGQKVEFLVSFYNNEISEKSEIFDDQFSVERPDGSNFTLKIRSTKLEDSAMYFCASSELLGEDTQYFGPGTRLTVL.

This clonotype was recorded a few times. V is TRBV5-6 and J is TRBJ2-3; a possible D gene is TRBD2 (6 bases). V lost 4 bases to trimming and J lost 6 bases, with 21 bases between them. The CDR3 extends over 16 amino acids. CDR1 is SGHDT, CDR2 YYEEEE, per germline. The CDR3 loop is CASSKPLVRETDTQYF. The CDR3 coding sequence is TGTGCCAGCAGCAAGCCCCTCGTCCGGGAGACGGATACGCAGTATTTT.

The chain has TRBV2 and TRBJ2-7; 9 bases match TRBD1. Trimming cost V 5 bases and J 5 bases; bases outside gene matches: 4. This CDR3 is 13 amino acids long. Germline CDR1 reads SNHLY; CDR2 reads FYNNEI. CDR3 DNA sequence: TGTGCCAGCAGTACAGGGGGCCCAGACGAGCAGTACTTC. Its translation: CASSTGGPDEQYF.

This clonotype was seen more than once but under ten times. Written as DNA, the CDR3 is TGTGCCAGCAGCCAAGTGGGATACAGGACAGGGGCTTTATCCTACAATGAGCAGTTCTTC. Translated, it gives CASSQVGYRTGALSYNEQFF. The rearrangement uses TRBV3-1 and TRBJ2-1; 9 bases are shared with TRBD1. The CDR3 sequence is 20 residues long. V lost 1 base, J lost 1 base, and 14 bases stayed unmatched. Germline V gene lookup returns CDR1 LGHDT and CDR2 YNNKEL (reference sequence).

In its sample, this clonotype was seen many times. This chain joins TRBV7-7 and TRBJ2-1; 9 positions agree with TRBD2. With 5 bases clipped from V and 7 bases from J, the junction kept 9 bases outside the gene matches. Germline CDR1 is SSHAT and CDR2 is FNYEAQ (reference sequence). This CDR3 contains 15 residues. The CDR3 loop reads CASSPYSGGGNEQFF. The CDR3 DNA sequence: TGTGCCAGCAGCCCCTATAGCGGGGGAGGGAATGAGCAGTTCTTC.

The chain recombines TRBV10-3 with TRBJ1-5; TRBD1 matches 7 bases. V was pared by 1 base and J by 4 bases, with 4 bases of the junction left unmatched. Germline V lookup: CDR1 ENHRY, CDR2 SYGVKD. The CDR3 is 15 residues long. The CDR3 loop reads CAISEFPGGNQPQHF. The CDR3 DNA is TGTGCCATCAGTGAGTTCCCAGGGGGTAATCAGCCCCAGCATTTT.

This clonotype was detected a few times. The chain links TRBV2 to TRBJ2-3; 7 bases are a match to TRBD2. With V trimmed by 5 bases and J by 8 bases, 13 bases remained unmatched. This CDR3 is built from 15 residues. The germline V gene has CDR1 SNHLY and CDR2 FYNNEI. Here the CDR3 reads CASSTLAEIGGTQYF. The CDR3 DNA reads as TGTGCCAGCAGTACCCTAGCGGAAATCGGGGGTACGCAGTATTTT.

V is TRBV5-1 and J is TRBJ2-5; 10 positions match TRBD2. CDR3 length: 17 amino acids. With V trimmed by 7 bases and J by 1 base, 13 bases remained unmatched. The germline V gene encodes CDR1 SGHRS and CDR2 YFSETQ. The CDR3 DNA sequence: TGCGCCAGCGGGACTCACGGACTAGCGGCAGTCCAAGAGACCCAGTACTTC. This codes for CASGTHGLAAVQETQYF.

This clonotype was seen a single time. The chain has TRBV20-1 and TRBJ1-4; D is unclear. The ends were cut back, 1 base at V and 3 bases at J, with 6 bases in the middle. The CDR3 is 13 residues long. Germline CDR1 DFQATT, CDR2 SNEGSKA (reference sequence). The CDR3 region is CSARGGSNEKLFF. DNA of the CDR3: TGCAGTGCTAGAGGAGGATCTAATGAAAAACTGTTTTTT.

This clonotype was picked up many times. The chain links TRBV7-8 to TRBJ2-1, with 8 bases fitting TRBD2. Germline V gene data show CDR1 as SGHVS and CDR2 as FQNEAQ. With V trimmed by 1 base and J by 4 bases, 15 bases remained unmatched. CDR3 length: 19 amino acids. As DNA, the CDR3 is TGTGCCAGCAGCTTAGACTCTCGGCGGGGGGAGGGAAGATACAATGAGCAGTTCTTC. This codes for CASSLDSRRGEGRYNEQFF.

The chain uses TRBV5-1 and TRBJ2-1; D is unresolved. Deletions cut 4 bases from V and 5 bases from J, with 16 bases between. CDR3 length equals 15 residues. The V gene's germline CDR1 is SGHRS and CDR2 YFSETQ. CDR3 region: CASSLHFGPNNEQFF. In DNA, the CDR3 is TGCGCCAGCAGCCTCCATTTCGGTCCTAACAATGAGCAGTTCTTC.

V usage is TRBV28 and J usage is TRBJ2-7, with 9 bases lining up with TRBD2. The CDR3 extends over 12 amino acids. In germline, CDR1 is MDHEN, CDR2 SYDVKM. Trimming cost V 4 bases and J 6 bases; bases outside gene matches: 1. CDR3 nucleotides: TGTGCCAGCAGTTATAGCGGGAGCGAGCAGTACTTC. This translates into CASSYSGSEQYF.

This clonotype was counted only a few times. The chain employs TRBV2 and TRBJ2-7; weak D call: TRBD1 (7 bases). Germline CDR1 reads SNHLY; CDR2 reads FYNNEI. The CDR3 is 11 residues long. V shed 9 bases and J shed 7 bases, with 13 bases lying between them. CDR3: CASQTGREQYF. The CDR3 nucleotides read TGTGCCAGTCAGACAGGGAGGGAGCAGTACTTC.

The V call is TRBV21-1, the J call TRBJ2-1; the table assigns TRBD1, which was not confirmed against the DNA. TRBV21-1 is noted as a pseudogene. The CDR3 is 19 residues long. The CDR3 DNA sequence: TGTGCCAGCAGTCAAAGGGATCCTAGGTGTCCCCCCTTTTACAATGAGCAGTTCTTC. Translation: CASSQRDPRCPPFYNEQFF.

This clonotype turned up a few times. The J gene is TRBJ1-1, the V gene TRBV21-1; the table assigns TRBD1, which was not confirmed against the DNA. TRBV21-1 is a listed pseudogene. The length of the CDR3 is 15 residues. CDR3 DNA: TGTGCCAGCAGCCGAGGGTTGTGGCGGGGGACTGAAGCTTTCTTT. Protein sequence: CASSRGLWRGTEAFF.

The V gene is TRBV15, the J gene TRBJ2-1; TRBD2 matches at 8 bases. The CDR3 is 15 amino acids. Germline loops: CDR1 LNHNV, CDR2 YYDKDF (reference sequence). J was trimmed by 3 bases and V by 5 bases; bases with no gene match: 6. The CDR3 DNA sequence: TGTGCCACCAGCCAAAGCGGGGGATACTACAATGAGCAGTTCTTC. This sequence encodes CATSQSGGYYNEQFF.

The CDR3 sequence is CASSVVTGTEAFF. Here the CDR3 DNA reads TGCGCCAGCAGCGTGGTCACGGGAACTGAAGCTTTCTTT. V is TRBV5-1 and J is TRBJ1-1, with D uncertain. Per the germline V gene, CDR1 is SGHRS and CDR2 is YFSETQ. The CDR3 loop spans 13 amino acids. V lost 4 bases and J 5 bases, leaving 12 bases between the germline ends. The variable domain in full, completed from reference TRBV5-1 and TRBJ1-1, reads KAGVTQTPRYLIKTRGQQVTLSCSPISGHRSVSWYQQTPGQGLQFLFEYFSETQRNKGNFPGRFSGRQFSNSRSEMNVSTLELGDSALYLCASSVVTGTEAFFGQGTRLTVV.

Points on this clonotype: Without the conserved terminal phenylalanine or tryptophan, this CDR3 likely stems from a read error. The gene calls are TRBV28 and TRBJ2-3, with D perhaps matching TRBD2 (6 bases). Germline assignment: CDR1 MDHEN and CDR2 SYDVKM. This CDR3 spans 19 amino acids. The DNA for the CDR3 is TGTGCCAGCAGTCTTGCCCTGAATCCGACTAGTCCTAGCACATATACGCAGTATCTT. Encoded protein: CASSLALNPTSPSTYTQYL.

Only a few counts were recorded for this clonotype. This CDR3 reads CASSEPRLAGGNNEQFF. The CDR3 nucleotides read TGCGCCAGCAGTGAGCCCAGGCTAGCGGGAGGTAACAATGAGCAGTTCTTC. The chain is built from TRBV10-2 and TRBJ2-1; 11 bases map to TRBD2. The germline gives CDR1 WSHSY, CDR2 SAAADI. The CDR3 covers 17 residues. Germline trimming cut 2 bases from V and 5 bases from J; bases unmatched to any gene: 8.

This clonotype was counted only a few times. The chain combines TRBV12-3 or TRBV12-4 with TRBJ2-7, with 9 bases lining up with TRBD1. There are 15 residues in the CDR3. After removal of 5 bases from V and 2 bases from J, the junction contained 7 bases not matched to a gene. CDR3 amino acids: CASSEPGTGTYEQYF. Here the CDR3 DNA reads TGTGCCAGCAGTGAACCCGGGACAGGGACCTACGAGCAGTACTTC.

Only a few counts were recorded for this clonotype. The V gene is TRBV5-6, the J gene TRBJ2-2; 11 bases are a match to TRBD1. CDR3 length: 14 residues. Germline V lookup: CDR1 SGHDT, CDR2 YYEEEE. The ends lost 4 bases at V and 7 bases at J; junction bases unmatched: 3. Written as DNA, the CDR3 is TGTGCCAGCAGCGGGACAGGGGGAGTCGGGGAGCTGTTTTTT. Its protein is CASSGTGGVGELFF.